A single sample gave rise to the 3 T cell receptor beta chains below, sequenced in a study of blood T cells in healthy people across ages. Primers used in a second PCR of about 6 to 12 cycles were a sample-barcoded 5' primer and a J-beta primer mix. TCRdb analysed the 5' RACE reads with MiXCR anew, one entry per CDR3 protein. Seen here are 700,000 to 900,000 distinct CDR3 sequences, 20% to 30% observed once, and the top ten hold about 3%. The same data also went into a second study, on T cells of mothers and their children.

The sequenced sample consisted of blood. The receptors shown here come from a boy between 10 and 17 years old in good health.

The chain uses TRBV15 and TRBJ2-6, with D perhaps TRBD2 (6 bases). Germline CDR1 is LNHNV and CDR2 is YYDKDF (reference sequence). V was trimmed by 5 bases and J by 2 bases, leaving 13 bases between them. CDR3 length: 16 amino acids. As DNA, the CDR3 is TGTGCCACCAGCGGGATGGGCGGGACTGGGGCCAACGTCCTGACTTTC. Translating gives CATSGMGGTGANVLTF.

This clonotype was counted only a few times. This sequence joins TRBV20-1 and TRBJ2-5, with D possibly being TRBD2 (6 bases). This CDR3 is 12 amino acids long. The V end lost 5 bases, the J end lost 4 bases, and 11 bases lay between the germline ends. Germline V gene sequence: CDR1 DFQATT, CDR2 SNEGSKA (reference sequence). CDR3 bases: TGCAGTGCTGGACTACCCGGAGAGACCCAGTACTTC. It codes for CSAGLPGETQYF.

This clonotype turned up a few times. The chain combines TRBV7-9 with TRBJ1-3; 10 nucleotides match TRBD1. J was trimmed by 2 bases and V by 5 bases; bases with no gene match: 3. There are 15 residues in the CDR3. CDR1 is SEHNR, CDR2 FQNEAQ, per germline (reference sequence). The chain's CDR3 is CASSAGQGAGNTIYF. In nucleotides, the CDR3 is TGTGCCAGCAGCGCAGGACAGGGGGCTGGAAACACCATATATTTT.